These 28 T cell receptor beta chains were all obtained from the same sample, sequenced in a study of Ad26.COV2.S vaccination and SARS-CoV-2 variants. Treatment given: around 19 received Ad26.COV2.S at low or high dose, single or two shots; several received placebo; per-sample allocation not given. Day 63 after the first vaccine or placebo injection was the time point for sampling. Measured with immunoSEQ multiplex PCR; TCRdb has only the in-frame clones, and not every one. This sample has approximately 420,000 clones, with roughly nine tenths found just once. Sample: peripheral blood, taken in a trial of Ad26.COV2.S vaccine versus placebo. All receptors derive from a person aged 18-65 years who received the Ad26.COV2.S COVID-19 vaccine or a placebo.

This rearrangement joins TRBV19 to TRBJ1-4; no reliable D call. V lost 5 bases and J lost 7, with 8 bases in between. Germline loops: CDR1 LNHDA, CDR2 SQIVND (reference sequence). This CDR3 region has 12 residues. CDR3 protein: CASSLTAEKLFF. CDR3 bases: TGTGCCAGTAGTCTCACCGCTGAAAAACTGTTTTTT.

The gene calls are TRBV15 and TRBJ2-7; possibly TRBD1 or TRBD2 for D (5 bases each). This CDR3 spans 17 amino acids. The V end lost 4 bases, the J end lost 2 bases, and 21 bases lay between the germline ends. Germline CDR1 LNHNV, CDR2 YYDKDF (reference sequence). CDR3: CATSIGAAFLGAYEQYF. The CDR3 DNA is TGTGCCACCAGCATCGGGGCGGCTTTTTTGGGCGCCTACGAGCAGTACTTC.

This clone occurred once. This chain uses TRBV30 with TRBJ1-1, with a weak D call TRBD1 (6 bases). Trimming removed 2 bases from V and 1 base from J, with 8 bases in between. This CDR3 spans 13 amino acids. Germline CDR1 GTSNPN, CDR2 SVGIG (reference sequence). The CDR3 coding sequence is TGTGCCTGGAGTCAACAGGGGAACACTGAAGCTTTCTTT. Its translation is CAWSQQGNTEAFF.

This clone was detected a few times. The chain recombines TRBV25-1 with TRBJ2-7, with D perhaps being TRBD1 or TRBD2 (5 bases each). The V and J ends lost 1 base and 3 bases respectively, with 13 bases between them. CDR3 length: 15 amino acids. Per the germline V gene, CDR1 is MGHDK and CDR2 is SYGVNS. CDR3 protein: CASSESGGVLYEQYF. The CDR3 coding sequence is TGTGCCAGCAGTGAATCTGGGGGAGTACTCTACGAGCAGTACTTC.

This chain joins TRBV25-1 and TRBJ2-2; 12 positions match TRBD1. The V gene's germline CDR1 is MGHDK and CDR2 SYGVNS. Trimming took 8 bases from V and 7 from J; bases not matched to a gene: 8. This CDR3 has 15 amino acids. The CDR3 region has the DNA TGTGCCAGCGACGGGACAGGGGGCGTTCACGGGGAGCTGTTTTTT. It codes for CASDGTGGVHGELFF.

J is TRBJ2-7 and V is TRBV6-5; D not resolved. The CDR3 has 14 residues. Germline V gene sequence: CDR1 MNHEY, CDR2 SVGAGI. V shed 6 bases and J shed 4 bases, with 16 bases lying between them. This CDR3 is CASRPPNGGYEQYF. In nucleotides, the CDR3 is TGTGCCAGCAGACCCCCGAACGGTGGGTACGAGCAGTACTTC.

V and J are TRBV7-9 and TRBJ1-4; maybe TRBD1 (5 bases). The V end was cut by 0 bases, the J end by 8 bases, with 13 bases between. Germline V lookup: CDR1 SEHNR, CDR2 FQNEAQ (reference sequence). The CDR3 length is 15 residues. CDR3 protein: CASSLAQGGWEKLFF. The CDR3 bases are TGTGCCAGCAGCTTAGCGCAGGGAGGGTGGGAAAAACTGTTTTTT.

The CDR3 DNA sequence: TGTGCCACCAGCAGAGACGGGGGGGCCCAGTACTTC. Protein: CATSRDGGAQYF. V usage is TRBV15 and J usage is TRBJ2-5, with 8 bases aligning to TRBD2. The CDR3 spans 12 residues. CDR1 is LNHNV, CDR2 YYDKDF, per germline (reference sequence). V shed 0 bases, J shed 9 bases, and the junction held 0 bases outside the gene matches.

The CDR3 nucleotides are TGTGCCAGCAGCTTAGATTTTGACAGGGATGGAAACAACTATGGCTACACCTTC. Translation: CASSLDFDRDGNNYGYTF. This chain connects TRBV11-3 to TRBJ1-2, with TRBD1 matching 7 bases. The length of the CDR3 is 18 residues. Germline-derived CDR1 and CDR2 are SGHNT and YENEEA. V lost 0 bases, J lost 2 bases, and 12 bases stayed unmatched. The full variable domain, its missing parts supplied by reference TRBV11-3 and TRBJ1-2, is EAGVVQSPRYKIIEKKQPVAFWCNPISGHNTLYWYLQNLGQGPELLIRYENEEAVDDSQLPKDRFSAERLKGVDSTLKIQPAELGDSAVYLCASSLDFDRDGNNYGYTFGSGTRLTVV.

This chain joins TRBV3-1 (or the pseudogene TRBV3-2) and TRBJ2-2; TRBD1 aligns across 8 bases. V was clipped by 4 bases and J by 4 bases; unmatched bases: 11. This CDR3 spans 17 amino acids. Germline CDR1 and CDR2: LGHDT and YNNKEL (reference sequence). CDR3 region: CASSPVSGGEGTGELFF. CDR3 bases: TGTGCCAGCAGCCCAGTTTCAGGGGGCGAGGGCACCGGGGAGCTGTTTTTT.

The genes are TRBV12-3 or TRBV12-4 and TRBJ1-1, with D hard to call. This CDR3 comprises 13 residues. The germline V and J ends were trimmed by 10 bases and 4 bases, with 16 bases remaining between them. CDR3 DNA sequence: TGTGCCATCAAGTGGGCTAGTGGCACTGAAGCTTTCTTT. Its translation: CAIKWASGTEAFF.

The chain employs TRBV11-2 and TRBJ1-2; 8 bases map to TRBD1. Germline values: CDR1 SGHAT, CDR2 FQNNGV. V dropped 5 bases and J dropped 1; count of bases not matched to a gene: 9. There are 16 residues in the CDR3. CDR3 coding DNA: TGTGCCAGCAGCGACGGGACAGGACGGAATAACTATGGCTACACCTTC. It translates to CASSDGTGRNNYGYTF.

This clone was seen only once. The gene calls are TRBV5-6 and TRBJ1-1; no reliable D call. In germline, CDR1 is SGHDT, CDR2 YYEEEE. V lost 1 base to trimming and J lost 0 bases, with 7 bases between them. The CDR3 is made up of 14 amino acids. DNA of the CDR3: TGTGCCAGCAGCTTGACAGACATGAACACTGAAGCTTTCTTT. Translated: CASSLTDMNTEAFF. Together with reference TRBV5-6 and TRBJ1-1, the CDR3 gives the full variable domain: DAGVTQSPTHLIKTRGQQVTLRCSPKSGHDTVSWYQQALGQGPQFIFQYYEEEERQRGNFPDRFSGHQFPNYSSELNVNALLLGDSALYLCASSLTDMNTEAFFGQGTRLTVV.

This chain connects TRBV5-4 to TRBJ2-6; TRBD2 matches 9 bases. Germline V gene sequence: CDR1 SGHNT, CDR2 YYREEE (reference sequence). This CDR3 is built from 17 residues. V was pared by 5 bases and J by 1 base, with 7 bases of the junction left unmatched. The CDR3 DNA follows: TGTGCCAGCAGTTCACCGGGACTAGCTTCTGGGGCCAACGTCCTGACTTTC. Residues: CASSSPGLASGANVLTF.

The chain uses TRBV21-1 and TRBJ1-5. TRBV21-1 is classified as a pseudogene. CDR3 length: 17 amino acids. The CDR3 loop reads CASSKGRGKDPNQPQHF. The CDR3 DNA is TGTGCCAGCAGCAAAGGTAGAGGGAAGGACCCTAATCAGCCCCAGCATTTT.

The table lists this clone with a count of one. The J gene is TRBJ1-2, the V gene TRBV18; D remains ambiguous. This CDR3 contains 14 residues. V lost 2 bases, J lost 2 bases, and 9 bases lay in between. CDR1 is KGHSH and CDR2 is LQKENI in the germline V gene. CDR3 amino acids: CASSPGSLNYGYTF. The CDR3 DNA reads TGTGCCAGCTCACCAGGGTCCTTAAACTATGGCTACACCTTC.

The V call is TRBV30, the J call TRBJ2-1; D unclear. The V gene lost 0 bases and the J gene lost 9 bases, with 12 bases spanning the gap. Germline assignment: CDR1 GTSNPN and CDR2 SVGIG (reference sequence). The CDR3 has 13 amino acids. The CDR3 DNA follows: TGTGCCTGGAGTGTATCGGGTGGTAGTGAGCAGTTCTTC. Translation gives CAWSVSGGSEQFF.

The rearrangement links TRBV7-2 to TRBJ1-4; the D gene is possibly TRBD1 (6 bases). Germline V CDR1 and CDR2: SGHTA, FQGNSA. The CDR3 runs 14 residues. The V and J ends lost 1 base and 7 bases respectively, with 10 bases between them. The CDR3 spells CASSLVWGPEKLFF. The CDR3 DNA reads TGTGCCAGCAGCTTAGTTTGGGGGCCTGAAAAACTGTTTTTT.

This chain connects TRBV3-1 (or the pseudogene TRBV3-2) to TRBJ1-4; no clear D. The CDR3 has 14 amino acids. V lost 6 bases and J lost 3, with 11 bases in between. The germline V gene encodes CDR1 LGHDT and CDR2 YNNKEL (reference sequence). The chain's CDR3 is CASRPSNANEKLFF. In DNA, the CDR3 is TGTGCCAGCAGGCCTAGTAATGCTAATGAAAAACTGTTTTTT.

The chain uses TRBV30 and TRBJ2-1, with 8 bases matching TRBD1. The germline CDR1 and CDR2 sequences are GTSNPN and SVGIG (reference sequence). CDR3 length: 15 amino acids. The trim removed 5 bases at V and 2 bases at J, leaving 8 bases unmatched. As DNA, the CDR3 is TGTGCCTGGGCCGGACAGGGCTCACCCTACAATGAGCAGTTCTTC. It encodes CAWAGQGSPYNEQFF.

The V gene is TRBV21-1, the J gene TRBJ1-2; the table gives TRBD1 as D, unverified against the DNA. TRBV21-1 is a pseudogene segment. This CDR3 has 14 amino acids. The CDR3 spells CASSKVEGQGGYTF. Here the CDR3 DNA reads TGTGCCAGCAGCAAAGTTGAGGGACAGGGGGGCTACACCTTC.

The chain combines TRBV11-2 with TRBJ2-1; D might be TRBD1 (6 bases). The V and J ends lost 1 base and 4 bases respectively, with 11 bases between them. The CDR3 loop spans 15 amino acids. Per the germline V gene, CDR1 is SGHAT and CDR2 is FQNNGV. CDR3 sequence (DNA): TGTGCCAGCAGCTTAGTTCGGACAGCATACAATGAGCAGTTCTTC. Protein product: CASSLVRTAYNEQFF. The entire variable domain, with the rest obtained from reference TRBV11-2 and TRBJ2-1, is as follows: EAGVAQSPRYKIIEKRQSVAFWCNPISGHATLYWYQQILGQGPKLLIQFQNNGVVDDSQLPKDRFSAERLKGVDSTLKIQPAKLEDSAVYLCASSLVRTAYNEQFFGPGTRLTVL.

This chain joins TRBV24-1 and TRBJ1-1, with a tentative D call TRBD1 (5 bases). This CDR3 has 15 residues. Trimming took 3 bases from V and 5 from J, leaving 15 bases between them. The germline V gene encodes CDR1 KGHDR and CDR2 SFDVKD. In DNA form, the CDR3 reads TGTGCCACCAGTGATACGGGACCTGGGAGGACTGAAGCTTTCTTT. As protein: CATSDTGPGRTEAFF.

Notes on this clone: The junction and the germline gene differ at one end; a read error may be behind it. The gene calls are TRBV7-2 and TRBJ1-1; no clear D gene. From germline, CDR1 is SGHTA and CDR2 FQGNSA. This CDR3 is 15 amino acids long. The DNA for the CDR3 is TGTGCCAGCACCTTAGGAGGGAAGGGGAACACTGAAGCTTTCTTT. It encodes CASTLGGKGNTEAFF. Combining the CDR3 with reference TRBV7-2 and TRBJ1-1 gives the whole variable domain GAGVSQSPSNKVTEKGKDVELRCDPISGHTALYWYRQSLGQGLEFLIYFQGNSAPDKSGLPSDRFSAERTGGSVSTLTIQRTQQEDSAVYLCASTLGGKGNTEAFFGQGTRLTVV.

The rearrangement joins TRBV19 to TRBJ1-1; 8 nucleotides agree with TRBD1. This CDR3 spans 14 amino acids. Germline V gene data show CDR1 as LNHDA and CDR2 as SQIVND (reference sequence). V was clipped by 7 bases and J by 0 bases; unmatched bases: 4. The CDR3 protein is CASTTGAVNTEAFF. The CDR3 DNA follows: TGTGCCAGTACGACAGGGGCTGTGAACACTGAAGCTTTCTTT.

The chain uses TRBV6-6 and TRBJ1-2; a weak D match, TRBD1 (5 bases). Germline lookup yields CDR1 MNHNY and CDR2 SVGAGI (reference sequence). The CDR3 has 15 amino acids. V lost 2 bases and J 4 bases, leaving 14 bases between the germline ends. CDR3 in DNA: TGTGCCAGCAGTTACAACTTCGGGGGTACCTATGGCTACACCTTC. It specifies CASSYNFGGTYGYTF.

In the case of this clone: The sample carries other DNA sequences with the same CDR3. This chain connects TRBV5-1 to TRBJ2-6; D uncertain. The length of the CDR3 is 15 residues. Trimming pared 5 bases from V and 0 bases from J, leaving 9 bases between. Germline V gene data show CDR1 as SGHRS and CDR2 as YFSETQ. This chain's CDR3 is CASSSDTSGANVLTF. For the CDR3, the DNA is TGCGCCAGCAGTTCCGACACCTCTGGGGCCAACGTCCTGACTTTC.

The chain links TRBV13 to TRBJ1-1; D is undetermined. V shed 5 bases and J shed 7 bases, with 5 bases lying between them. Germline V lookup: CDR1 PRHDT, CDR2 FYEKMQ (reference sequence). This CDR3 region has 10 residues. CDR3 nucleotide sequence: TGTGCCAGCAGCACACATGAAGCTTTCTTT. Residues: CASSTHEAFF. The full variable domain, completed using reference TRBV13 and TRBJ1-1, is AAGVIQSPRHLIKEKRETATLKCYPIPRHDTVYWYQQGPGQDPQFLISFYEKMQSDKGSIPDRFSAQQFSDYHSELNMSSLELGDSALYFCASSTHEAFFGQGTRLTVV.